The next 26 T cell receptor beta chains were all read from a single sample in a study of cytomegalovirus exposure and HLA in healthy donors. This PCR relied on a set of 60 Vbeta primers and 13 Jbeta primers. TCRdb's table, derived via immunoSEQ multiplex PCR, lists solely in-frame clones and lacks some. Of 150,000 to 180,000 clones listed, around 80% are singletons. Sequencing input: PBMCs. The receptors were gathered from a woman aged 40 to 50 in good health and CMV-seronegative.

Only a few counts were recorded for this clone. CDR3 in amino acids: CASSLGAGQPQHF. CDR3 nucleotides: TGTGCCAGCAGCTTGGGGGCCGGCCAGCCCCAGCATTTT. This chain uses TRBV7-6 with TRBJ1-5; D may be TRBD1 (6 bases). The V and J ends lost 3 bases and 7 bases respectively, with 10 bases between them. The CDR3 is made up of 13 amino acids. Germline-derived CDR1 and CDR2 are SGHVS and FNYEAQ.

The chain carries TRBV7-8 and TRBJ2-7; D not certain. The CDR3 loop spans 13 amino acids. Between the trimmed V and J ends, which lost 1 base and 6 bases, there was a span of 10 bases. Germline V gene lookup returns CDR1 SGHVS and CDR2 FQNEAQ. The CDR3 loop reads CASSLGPGREQYF. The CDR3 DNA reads TGTGCCAGCAGCTTAGGCCCTGGCCGCGAGCAGTACTTC. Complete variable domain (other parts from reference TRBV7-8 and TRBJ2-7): GAGVSQSPRYKVAKRGQDVALRCDPISGHVSLFWYQQALGQGPEFLTYFQNEAQLDKSGLPSDRFFAERPEGSVSTLKIQRTQQEDSAVYLCASSLGPGREQYFGPGTRLTVT.

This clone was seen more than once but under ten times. CDR3 region: CASSLMAGPYEQYF. The DNA for the CDR3 is TGTGCCAGCAGCTTGATGGCGGGCCCCTACGAGCAGTACTTC. The V call is TRBV7-9, the J call TRBJ2-7; possibly TRBD2 for D (5 bases). The CDR3 is 14 residues long. V lost 3 bases, J lost 2 bases, and 11 bases lay in between. Germline CDR1 and CDR2: SEHNR and FQNEAQ (reference sequence).

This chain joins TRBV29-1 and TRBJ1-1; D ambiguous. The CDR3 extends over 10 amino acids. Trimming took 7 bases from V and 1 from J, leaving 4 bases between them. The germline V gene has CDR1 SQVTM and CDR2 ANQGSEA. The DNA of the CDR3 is TGCAGCGACAGGAACACTGAAGCTTTCTTT. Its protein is CSDRNTEAFF. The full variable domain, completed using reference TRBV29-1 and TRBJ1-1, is SAVISQKPSRDICQRGTSLTIQCQVDSQVTMMFWYRQQPGQSLTLIATANQGSEATYESGFVIDKFPISRPNLTFSTLTVSNMSPEDSSIYLCSDRNTEAFFGQGTRLTVV.

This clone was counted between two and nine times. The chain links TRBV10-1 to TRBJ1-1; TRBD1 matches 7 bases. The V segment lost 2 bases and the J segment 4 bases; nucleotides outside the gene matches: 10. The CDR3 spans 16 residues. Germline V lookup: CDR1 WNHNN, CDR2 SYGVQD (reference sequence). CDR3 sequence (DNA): TGCGCCAGCAGTGAGACCCCCTTCGCAGGGGGCACTGAAGCTTTCTTT. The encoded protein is CASSETPFAGGTEAFF.

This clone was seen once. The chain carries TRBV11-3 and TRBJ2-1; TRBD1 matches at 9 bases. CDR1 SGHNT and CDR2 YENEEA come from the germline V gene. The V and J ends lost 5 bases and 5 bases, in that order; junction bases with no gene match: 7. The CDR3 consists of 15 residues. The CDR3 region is CASSIGTGIHNEQFF. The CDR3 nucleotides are TGTGCCAGCAGCATTGGGACAGGGATCCACAATGAGCAGTTCTTC.

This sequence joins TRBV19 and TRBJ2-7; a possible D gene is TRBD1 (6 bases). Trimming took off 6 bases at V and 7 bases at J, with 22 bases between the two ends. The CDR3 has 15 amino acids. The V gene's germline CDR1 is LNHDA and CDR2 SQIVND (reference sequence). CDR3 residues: CASRPAGQLPGEQYF. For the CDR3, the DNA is TGTGCCAGTAGACCCGCCGGACAGCTCCCGGGTGAGCAGTACTTC.

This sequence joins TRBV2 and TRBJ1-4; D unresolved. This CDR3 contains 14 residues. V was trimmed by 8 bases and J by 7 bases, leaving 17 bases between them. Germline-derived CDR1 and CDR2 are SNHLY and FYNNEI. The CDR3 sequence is CASGPVGRGEKLFF. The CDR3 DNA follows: TGTGCCAGCGGTCCAGTCGGACGGGGTGAAAAACTGTTTTTT.

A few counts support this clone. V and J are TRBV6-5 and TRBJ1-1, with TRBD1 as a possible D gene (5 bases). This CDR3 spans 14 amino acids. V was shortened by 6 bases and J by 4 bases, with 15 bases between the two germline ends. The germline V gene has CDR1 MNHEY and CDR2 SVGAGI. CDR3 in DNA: TGTGCCAGCAGGGCGTCCGTGGGGGGCACTGAAGCTTTCTTT. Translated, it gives CASRASVGGTEAFF.

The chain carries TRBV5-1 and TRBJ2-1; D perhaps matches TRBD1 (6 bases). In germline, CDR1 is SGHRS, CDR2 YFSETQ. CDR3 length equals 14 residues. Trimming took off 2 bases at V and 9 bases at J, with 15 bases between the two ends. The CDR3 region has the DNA TGCGCCAGCAGCTTAGAACAGGGTTCCAGTGAGCAGTTCTTC. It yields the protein CASSLEQGSSEQFF.

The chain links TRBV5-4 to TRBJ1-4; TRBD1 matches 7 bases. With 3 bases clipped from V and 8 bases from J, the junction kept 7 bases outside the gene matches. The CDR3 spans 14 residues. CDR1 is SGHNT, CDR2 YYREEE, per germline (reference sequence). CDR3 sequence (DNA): TGTGCCAGCAGCTCAAACAGGGGTGGGGAAAAACTGTTTTTT. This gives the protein CASSSNRGGEKLFF. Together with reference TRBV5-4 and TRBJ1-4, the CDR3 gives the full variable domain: ETGVTQSPTHLIKTRGQQVTLRCSSQSGHNTVSWYQQALGQGPQFIFQYYREEENGRGNFPPRFSGLQFPNYSSELNVNALELDDSALYLCASSSNRGGEKLFFGSGTQLSVL.

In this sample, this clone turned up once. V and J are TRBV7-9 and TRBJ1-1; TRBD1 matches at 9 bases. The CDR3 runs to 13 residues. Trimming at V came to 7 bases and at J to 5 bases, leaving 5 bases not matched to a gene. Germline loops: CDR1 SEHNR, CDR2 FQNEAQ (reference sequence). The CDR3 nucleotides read TGTGCCAGCAACCCGGGACAGGGAACTGAAGCTTTCTTT. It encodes CASNPGQGTEAFF.

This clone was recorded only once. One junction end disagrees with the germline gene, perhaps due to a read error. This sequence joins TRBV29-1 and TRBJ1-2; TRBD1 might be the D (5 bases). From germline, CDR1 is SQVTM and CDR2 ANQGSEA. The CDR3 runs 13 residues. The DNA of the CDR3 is TGCAGCGTGGAACCGCAGGGCCAGCATGGCTACCCCTTC. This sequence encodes CSVEPQGQHGYPF.

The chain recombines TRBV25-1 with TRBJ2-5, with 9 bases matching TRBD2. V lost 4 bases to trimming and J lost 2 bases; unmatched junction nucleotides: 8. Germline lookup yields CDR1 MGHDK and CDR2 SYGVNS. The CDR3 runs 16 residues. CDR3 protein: CASSGGRAGGQETQYF. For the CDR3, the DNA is TGTGCCAGCAGTGGAGGACGAGCGGGGGGACAAGAGACCCAGTACTTC. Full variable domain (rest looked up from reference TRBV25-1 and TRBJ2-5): EADIYQTPRYLVIGTGKKITLECSQTMGHDKMYWYQQDPGMELHLIHYSYGVNSTEKGDLSSESTVSRIRTEHFPLTLESARPSHTSQYLCASSGGRAGGQETQYFGPGTRLLVL.

The CDR3 DNA follows: TGCGCCAGCAGCCACGACAGGGGCCGATTCGATTCACCCCTCCACTTT. Protein sequence: CASSHDRGRFDSPLHF. The chain has TRBV5-1 and TRBJ1-6; TRBD1 agrees at 8 bases. The CDR3 runs 16 residues. J was trimmed by 8 bases and V by 4 bases; bases with no gene match: 11. Germline V gene sequence: CDR1 SGHRS, CDR2 YFSETQ.

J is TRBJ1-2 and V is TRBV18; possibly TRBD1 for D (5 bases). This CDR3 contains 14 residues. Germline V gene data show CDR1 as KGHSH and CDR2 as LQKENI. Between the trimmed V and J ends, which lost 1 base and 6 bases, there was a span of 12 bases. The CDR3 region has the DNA TGTGCCAGCTCACCACTGAAGGGGATCGATGGCTACACCTTC. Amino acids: CASSPLKGIDGYTF.

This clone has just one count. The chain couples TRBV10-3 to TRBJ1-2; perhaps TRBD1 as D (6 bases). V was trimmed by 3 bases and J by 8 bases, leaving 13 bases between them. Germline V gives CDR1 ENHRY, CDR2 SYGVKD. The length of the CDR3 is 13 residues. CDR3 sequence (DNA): TGTGCCATCAGTGAAGCGGGGGCGGGGGGCTACACCTTC. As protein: CAISEAGAGGYTF.

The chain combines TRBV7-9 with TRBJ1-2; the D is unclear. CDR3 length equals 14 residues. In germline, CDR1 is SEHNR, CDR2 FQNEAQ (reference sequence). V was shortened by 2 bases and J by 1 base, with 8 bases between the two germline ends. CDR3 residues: CASSLQDFNYGYTF. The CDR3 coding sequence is TGTGCCAGCAGCTTACAGGACTTTAACTATGGCTACACCTTC.

CDR3 in DNA: TGTGCCAGCAGCCTTCAGGGGGCGCAGCCTTCGAACACCGGGGAGCTGTTTTTT. Its translation: CASSLQGAQPSNTGELFF. This chain joins TRBV2 and TRBJ2-2; 8 nucleotides agree with TRBD1. J lost 0 bases, V lost 6 bases, and 12 bases had no gene match. Per the germline V gene, CDR1 is SNHLY and CDR2 is FYNNEI. The CDR3 covers 18 residues.

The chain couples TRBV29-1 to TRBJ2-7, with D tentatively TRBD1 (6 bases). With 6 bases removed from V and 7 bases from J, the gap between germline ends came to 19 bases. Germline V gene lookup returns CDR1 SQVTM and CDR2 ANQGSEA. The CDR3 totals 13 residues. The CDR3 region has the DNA TGCAGCGTCTGGAACGGGGACACGGGAGAGCAGTACTTC. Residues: CSVWNGDTGEQYF.

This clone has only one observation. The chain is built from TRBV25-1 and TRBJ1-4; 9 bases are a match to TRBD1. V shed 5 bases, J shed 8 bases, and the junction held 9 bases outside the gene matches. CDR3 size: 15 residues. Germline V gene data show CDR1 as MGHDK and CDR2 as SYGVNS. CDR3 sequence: CASSQPGTGNEKLFF. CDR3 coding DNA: TGTGCCAGCAGTCAGCCCGGGACAGGGAACGAAAAACTGTTTTTT. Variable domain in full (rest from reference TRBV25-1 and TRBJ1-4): EADIYQTPRYLVIGTGKKITLECSQTMGHDKMYWYQQDPGMELHLIHYSYGVNSTEKGDLSSESTVSRIRTEHFPLTLESARPSHTSQYLCASSQPGTGNEKLFFGSGTQLSVL.

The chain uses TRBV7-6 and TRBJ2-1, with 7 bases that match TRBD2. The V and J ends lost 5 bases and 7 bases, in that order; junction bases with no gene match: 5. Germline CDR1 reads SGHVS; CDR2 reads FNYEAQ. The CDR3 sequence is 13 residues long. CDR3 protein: CASSPGGKNEQFF. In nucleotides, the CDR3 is TGTGCCAGCAGCCCCGGGGGGAAGAATGAGCAGTTCTTC.

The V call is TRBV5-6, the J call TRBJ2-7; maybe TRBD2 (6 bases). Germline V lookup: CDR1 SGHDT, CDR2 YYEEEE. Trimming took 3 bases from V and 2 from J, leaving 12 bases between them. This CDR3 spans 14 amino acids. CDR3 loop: CASSSPGLPYEQYF. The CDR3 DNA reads TGTGCCAGCAGCTCTCCGGGACTTCCCTACGAGCAGTACTTC.

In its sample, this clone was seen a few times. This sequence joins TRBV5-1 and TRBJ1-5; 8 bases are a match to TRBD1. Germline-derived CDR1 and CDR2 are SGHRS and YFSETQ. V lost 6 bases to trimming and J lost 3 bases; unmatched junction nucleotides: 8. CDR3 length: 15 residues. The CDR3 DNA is TGCGCCAGCACCTCGACAGGGGATCTCAATCAGCCCCAGCATTTT. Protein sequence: CASTSTGDLNQPQHF. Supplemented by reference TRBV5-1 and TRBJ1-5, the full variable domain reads KAGVTQTPRYLIKTRGQQVTLSCSPISGHRSVSWYQQTPGQGLQFLFEYFSETQRNKGNFPGRFSGRQFSNSRSEMNVSTLELGDSALYLCASTSTGDLNQPQHFGDGTRLSIL.

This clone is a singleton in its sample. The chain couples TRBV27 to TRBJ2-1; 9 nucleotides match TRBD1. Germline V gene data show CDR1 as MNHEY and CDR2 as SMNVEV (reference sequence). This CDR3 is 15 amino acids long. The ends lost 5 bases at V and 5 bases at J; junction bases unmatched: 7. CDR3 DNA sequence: TGTGCCAGCAGTCTCTGGGACAGGGCGGACAATGAGCAGTTCTTC. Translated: CASSLWDRADNEQFF.

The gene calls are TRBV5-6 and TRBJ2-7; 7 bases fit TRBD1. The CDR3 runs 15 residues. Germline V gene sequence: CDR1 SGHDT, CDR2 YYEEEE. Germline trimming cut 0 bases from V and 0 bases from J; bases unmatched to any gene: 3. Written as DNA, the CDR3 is TGTGCCAGCAGCTTGGGGACAGGCAGCTCCTACGAGCAGTACTTC. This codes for CASSLGTGSSYEQYF.